Listed here are 11 T cell receptor beta chains from one sample, sequenced in a study of T cell repertoires in cytomegalovirus infection. Via MiXCR, TCRdb re-called the reads, giving one row per CDR3 protein. In the table there are under 70,000 distinct CDR3 sequences, 33% of which are singletons. Their specific antigens are unknown. Sequencing was done on a sample of PBMCs, sequenced either directly or after in vitro stimulation (not recorded which). All receptors come from a human donor in good health (CMV status not recorded). Some clones in this sample may be carry-over from other donors' samples.

This chain uses TRBV19 with TRBJ1-1; D gene uncertain. The CDR3 consists of 14 residues. V lost 8 bases and J 1 base, leaving 14 bases between the germline ends. CDR1 LNHDA and CDR2 SQIVND come from the germline V gene (reference sequence). In nucleotides, the CDR3 is TGTGCCAGTGTAAAAGTGGACCGGAACACTGAAGCTTTCTTT. This translates into CASVKVDRNTEAFF.

This clonotype appeared many times. The genes are TRBV7-2 and TRBJ1-3; D is possibly TRBD1 (6 bases). Trimming shortened V by 5 bases and J by 0 bases, and 11 bases separated the two germline ends. This CDR3 has 15 residues. Germline assignment: CDR1 SGHTA and CDR2 FQGNSA. CDR3 sequence (DNA): TGTGCCAGCAGCCGACCGGGGGCCTCTGGAAACACCATATATTTT. Protein sequence: CASSRPGASGNTIYF.

V is TRBV3-1 and J is TRBJ1-1, with 7 nucleotides matching TRBD1. The CDR3 has 14 residues. Germline trimming cut 3 bases from V and 4 bases from J; bases unmatched to any gene: 5. Per the germline V gene, CDR1 is LGHDT and CDR2 is YNNKEL (reference sequence). The CDR3 sequence is CASSHVDRATEAFF. CDR3 nucleotides: TGTGCCAGCAGCCACGTTGACAGGGCCACTGAAGCTTTCTTT.

This clonotype has a handful of counts. The chain recombines TRBV4-1 with TRBJ1-6; D may be TRBD1 (5 bases). V was shortened by 0 bases and J by 7 bases, with 10 bases between the two germline ends. The CDR3 has 15 residues. CDR1 and CDR2 from the germline V gene are MGHRA and YSYEKL. The DNA of the CDR3 is TGCGCCAGCAGCCAAGAGGGACTGACGAATTCACCCCTCCACTTT. Translating it yields CASSQEGLTNSPLHF.

This chain uses TRBV5-4 with TRBJ2-5, with 9 bases fitting TRBD2. There are 17 residues in the CDR3. The V gene end was trimmed by 4 bases and the J gene end by 3 bases; junction bases not matched to a gene: 13. Germline V gene lookup returns CDR1 SGHNT and CDR2 YYREEE (reference sequence). The CDR3 DNA follows: TGTGCCAGCAGCCCTCCCCGGGCTAGCGGGGCTGAAGAGACCCAGTACTTC. Its translation: CASSPPRASGAEETQYF.

Regarding this clonotype: Germline is not matched at one junction end, which may reflect a read error. Written as DNA, the CDR3 is TGCAGTGCCAGAGAAACCGGGAGGGCCGGGGATGAGCAGTTCTTC. Protein sequence: CSARETGRAGDEQFF. The chain is built from TRBV20-1 and TRBJ2-1; 8 nucleotides match TRBD2. The CDR3 totals 15 residues. From germline, CDR1 is DFQATT and CDR2 SNEGSKA (reference sequence).

This clonotype was picked up many times. The chain carries TRBV20-1 and TRBJ1-1; 8 positions match TRBD1. This CDR3 is built from 18 residues. In germline, CDR1 is DFQATT, CDR2 SNEGSKA (reference sequence). V trimming: 0 bases; J trimming: 1 base; junction bases outside the gene matches: 13. CDR3 sequence (DNA): TGCAGTGCTAGAGATCGGGACAGGTTAACTACGGGGAACACTGAAGCTTTCTTT. It specifies CSARDRDRLTTGNTEAFF.

V gene TRBV28 combines with J gene TRBJ2-3; TRBD1 matches 8 bases. The CDR3 is made up of 15 amino acids. V shed 6 bases and J 3 bases; nucleotides not matched to a gene: 8. The germline CDR1 and CDR2 sequences are MDHEN and SYDVKM. The CDR3 sequence: CASRLSDRGTDTQYF. Written as DNA, the CDR3 is TGTGCCAGCAGATTAAGTGACAGGGGAACAGATACGCAGTATTTT. The variable domain in full, completed from reference TRBV28 and TRBJ2-3, reads DVKVTQSSRYLVKRTGEKVFLECVQDMDHENMFWYRQDPGLGLRLIYFSYDVKMKEKGDIPEGYSVSREKKERFSLILESASTNQTSMYLCASRLSDRGTDTQYFGPGTRLTVL.

The chain links TRBV4-1 to TRBJ2-2; D may match TRBD1 or TRBD2 (5 bases each). Trimming shortened V by 8 bases and J by 4 bases, and 14 bases separated the two germline ends. The CDR3 loop spans 14 amino acids. Germline loops: CDR1 MGHRA, CDR2 YSYEKL. CDR3 in amino acids: CASGGGLRTGELFF. The CDR3 nucleotides are TGCGCCAGCGGGGGTGGTCTCCGCACCGGGGAGCTGTTTTTT.

The chain employs TRBV27 and TRBJ2-5; TRBD1 aligns across 9 bases. The ends lost 5 bases at V and 7 bases at J; junction bases unmatched: 14. Germline lookup yields CDR1 MNHEY and CDR2 SMNVEV (reference sequence). This CDR3 is built from 16 residues. The CDR3: CASSQAETGGLGTQYF. The CDR3, as DNA: TGTGCCAGCAGTCAAGCCGAGACAGGGGGGCTCGGGACCCAGTACTTC.

The chain is built from TRBV10-3 and TRBJ2-5; no definite D call. V was clipped by 0 bases and J by 0 bases, with 8 bases between them. The CDR3 has 15 amino acids. The germline V gene encodes CDR1 ENHRY and CDR2 SYGVKD. DNA for the CDR3: TGTGCCATCAGTGAGTCCTTCGGTCACCAAGAGACCCAGTACTTC. It codes for CAISESFGHQETQYF.